A selection of T cell receptor beta chains follows, all from one sample in a study of blood T cell repertoires in COVID-19. Only in-frame clones appear in the TCRdb table, and some are missing; sequencing was by immunoSEQ multiplex PCR. The sample holds 150,000 or so clones, 85% to 95% seen once. Material: peripheral blood. These TCRs come from a woman between 45 and 60 years old with acute or convalescent COVID-19. The CDR3 runs from the conserved cysteine through the conserved F or W. D genes are given only for firm matches. Size is omitted from some rows. Given values are once, few, many or a class for expanded clones.

-,TRBJ1-1,15,-,TRBV28,TGTGCCAGCAGCTACCGGGTTGAGGAGAACACTGAAGCTTTCTTT,CASSYRVEENTEAFF
-,TRBJ2-2,14,-,TRBV18,TGTGCCAGCTCACCAAGGACAGACACCGGGGAGCTGTTTTTT,CASSPRTDTGELFF
-,TRBJ2-5,13,-,TRBV7-9,TGTGCCAGCACGCGACGTGACTCGGAGACCCAGTACTTC,CASTRRDSETQYF
once,TRBJ2-1,16,TRBD2,TRBV5-4,TGTGCCAGCAGCTTGGAGGGCGGGAGGCGTGTCAATGAGCAGTTCTTC,CASSLEGGRRVNEQFF
-,TRBJ1-2,20,-,TRBV3-1/TRBV3-2,TGTGCCAGCAGCCAAGTCCTTGGATGGACAGATTGGAATACGAACTATGGCTACACCTTC,CASSQVLGWTDWNTNYGYTF
-,TRBJ2-1,18,TRBD2,TRBV4-3,TGCGCCAGCAGCCCCTCCCCCGGGCGGGAGGGGGTTACATATGAGCAGTTCTTC,CASSPSPGREGVTYEQFF
-,TRBJ1-2,14,TRBD1,TRBV28,TGTGCCAGCAGTTCACGGACAGGAGTCTATGGCTACACCTTC,CASSSRTGVYGYTF
-,TRBJ1-1,16,-,TRBV10-3,TGTGCCATCAGTGAAGGGGGGGGGCGATTGAGCACTGAAGCTTTCTTT,CAISEGGGRLSTEAFF
-,TRBJ1-2,16,-,TRBV5-1,TGCGCCAGCAGTAGAAAAACAGGGAGTACTAACTATGGCTACACCTTC,CASSRKTGSTNYGYTF
-,TRBJ1-5,15,TRBD1,TRBV19,TGTGCCAGTAGTATAGGGCCAGGGGGCTATCAGCCCCAGCATTTT,CASSIGPGGYQPQHF
once,TRBJ2-7,19,TRBD1,TRBV28,TGTGCCAGCAGTCCCTATTCCGGGACAGGGGCCTCCCGCTCCTACGAGCAGTACTTC,CASSPYSGTGASRSYEQYF
-,TRBJ1-5,14,-,TRBV24-1,TGTGCCACCAGTGATTTAGAGAGCAATCAGCCCCAGCATTTT,CATSDLESNQPQHF
-,TRBJ1-5,15,-,TRBV19,TGTGCCAGTAGTATTCCCAACCCGGGCAATCAGCCCCAGCATTTT,CASSIPNPGNQPQHF
-,TRBJ2-1,15,TRBD2,TRBV2,TGTGCCAGCAGAACTAGCGGGAGCTCCTACAATGAGCAGTTCTTC,CASRTSGSSYNEQFF
-,TRBJ2-2,13,-,TRBV6-5,TGTGCCAGCGTGGGACAGAACACCGGGGAGCTGTTTTTT,CASVGQNTGELFF
-,TRBJ1-5,14,-,TRBV14,TGTGCCAGCAGCCACGGGGGGGGCGGTCAGCCCCAGCATTTT,CASSHGGGGQPQHF
-,TRBJ2-5,15,TRBD2,TRBV28,TGTGCCAGCAGTTTACCTAGCGGGGGCCAAGAGACCCAGTACTTC,CASSLPSGGQETQYF
-,TRBJ2-6,16,-,TRBV9,TGTGCCAGCAGCCAATATTTTACGGTGGGGGCCAACGTCCTGACTTTC,CASSQYFTVGANVLTF
-,TRBJ2-7,15,-,TRBV18,TGTGCCAGCTCACCAGGTAAAGGGAGGTTATCCGAGCAGTACTTC,CASSPGKGRLSEQYF
-,TRBJ2-6,15,-,TRBV2,TGTGCCTTCAGCAGGGGAAGAGGGGGGGCCAACGTCCTGACTTTC,CAFSRGRGGANVLTF
-,TRBJ2-3,15,TRBD2,TRBV7-2,TGTGCCAGCAGCTTTCTAGCGGGCCGCACAGATACGCAGTATTTT,CASSFLAGRTDTQYF
-,TRBJ2-5,13,TRBD2,TRBV14,TGTGCCAGCAGCCGGACTAGCGGAGAGACCCAGTACTTC,CASSRTSGETQYF
-,TRBJ2-7,14,-,TRBV25-1,TGTGCCAGCAGGAGGGGGGACAGTACCTACGAGCAGTACTTC,CASRRGDSTYEQYF
-,TRBJ1-3,16,TRBD1,TRBV6-5,TGTGCCAGCAGTTTCCAACAGGGGGCGCAGGGAAACACCATATATTTT,CASSFQQGAQGNTIYF
once,TRBJ2-6,18,TRBD2,TRBV4-2,TGTGCCAGCAGCCAAGCTTCTAGCGGGGTCTCTGGGGCCAACGTCCTGACTTTC,CASSQASSGVSGANVLTF
-,TRBJ2-3,14,-,TRBV10-2,TGCGCCAGCAACGACGGCAGGGGAACAGATACGCAGTATTTT,CASNDGRGTDTQYF
-,TRBJ2-7,16,TRBD2,TRBV7-2,TGTGCCAGCAGCTCCTCGCGGACTAGCCGCTGGGACGAGCAGTACTTC,CASSSSRTSRWDEQYF
-,TRBJ2-7,14,-,TRBV10-3,TGTGCCATCTCAGGGTTGGCGGGACCCTACGAGCAGTACTTC,CAISGLAGPYEQYF
once,TRBJ2-3,15,TRBD1,TRBV15,TGTGCCACCAGCGGACGGACAGGGGTAAGAGATACGCAGTATTTT,CATSGRTGVRDTQYF
-,TRBJ2-6,17,-,TRBV28,TGTGCCAGCGGTCGACAGAGGTTGATTGCTGGGGCCAACGTCCTGACTTTC,CASGRQRLIAGANVLTF
-,TRBJ1-4,14,TRBD1,TRBV6-5,TGTGCCAGCAGTCCCACAGGGGGCGAAGAAAAACTGTTTTTT,CASSPTGGEEKLFF
-,TRBJ1-3,16,TRBD1,TRBV11-2,TGTGCCAGCAGCTTAGCCAGGGGGAGAGCTGGAAACACCATATATTTT,CASSLARGRAGNTIYF
once,TRBJ2-2,19,-,TRBV27,TGTGCCAGCAGTTCCTATCGGCCCGGGAGCCCTAGTCCCACCGGGGAGCTGTTTTTT,CASSSYRPGSPSPTGELFF
once,TRBJ2-1,17,TRBD2,TRBV9,TGTGCCAGCAGCGCCTCCCTTAGCGGGGCATTCTACAATGAGCAGTTCTTC,CASSASLSGAFYNEQFF
-,TRBJ2-3,16,TRBD2,TRBV2,TGTGCCAGCAAGGGCCTAAGGGGACTAGGAGGGGATACGCAGTATTTT,CASKGLRGLGGDTQYF
-,TRBJ2-7,15,TRBD1,TRBV7-8,TGTGCCAGCAGCCTGACCCGGGACAGGGGTTACGAGCAGTACTTC,CASSLTRDRGYEQYF
-,TRBJ1-6,15,-,TRBV4-1,TGCGCCAGCAGCCAAGATTTGTACTTAGCTTCACCCCTCCACTTT,CASSQDLYLASPLHF
-,TRBJ1-2,12,TRBD1,TRBV28,TGTGCCAGCAGTGGGGGACAGTATGGCTACACCTTC,CASSGGQYGYTF
-,TRBJ2-7,15,-,TRBV30,TGTGCCTGGATTTCGCGGGGCAGGGGGTCCTACGAGCAGTACTTC,CAWISRGRGSYEQYF
-,TRBJ2-5,15,-,TRBV5-6,TGTGCCAGCAGCTTCCCCAGAGGGCGGGGAGAGACCCAGTACTTC,CASSFPRGRGETQYF
-,TRBJ1-6,16,TRBD1,TRBV27,TGTGCCAGCAGTTTATCGACTGTGACAGGGGATTCACCCCTCCACTTT,CASSLSTVTGDSPLHF
-,TRBJ2-1,14,TRBD2,TRBV3-1/TRBV3-2,TGTGCCAGCAGCCAACTAGCGGGATACAATGAGCAGTTCTTC,CASSQLAGYNEQFF
-,TRBJ2-1,13,TRBD1,TRBV5-4,TGTGCCAGCAGCTTGGTGACAGGGAATGAGCAGTTCTTC,CASSLVTGNEQFF